This T cell receptor beta chain was obtained from a study of blood T cell repertoires in COVID-19. The repertoire was sequenced with immunoSEQ multiplex PCR; TCRdb's copy has only in-frame clones and lacks some. The sample consists of around 300,000 clones, roughly 89% of them appearing once. This sequence originates from a woman in her thirties or forties who had recovered from COVID-19. The sequenced sample was PBMCs or T cells enriched from blood (not recorded which).

The CDR3 region has the DNA TGTGCCACTATAATAGCCCCCGCAGTAGAAACGCAGTATTTT. Its protein product is CATIIAPAVETQYF. The chain uses TRBV28 and TRBJ2-3; no reliable D call. In germline, CDR1 is MDHEN, CDR2 SYDVKM. This CDR3 is built from 14 residues. Deletions cut 10 bases from V and 9 bases from J, with 23 bases between. Drawing the rest from reference TRBV28 and TRBJ2-3, the complete variable domain is DVKVTQSSRYLVKRTGEKVFLECVQDMDHENMFWYRQDPGLGLRLIYFSYDVKMKEKGDIPEGYSVSREKKERFSLILESASTNQTSMYLCATIIAPAVETQYFGPGTRLTVL.